This section outlines one TCR beta chain sequence together with its context. This entry is derived from a study of blood T cell repertoires in COVID-19. Across the whole study: Samples taken during acute and convalescent COVID-19 were collected in the United States, Italy and Spain. PBMCs, B-cell-depleted T cells, or T cells were the source of the cDNA or gDNA that made up the material.

Original data processing: From reference gene primer amplification, estimates of nucleated cell counts were derived. Sequenced by immunoSEQ multiplex PCR; TCRdb stores in-frame clones only, minus some. That table is the source of V, J and clone size, and D and trimming were worked out from the DNA. The sample has 150,000 to 180,000 clones; about 73% are singletons. V lost 2 bases and J lost 7; bases outside the gene matches: 5. CDR1 and CDR2 (germline): MNHEY, SVGAGI. CDR3 length: 14 residues. Sequenced input: peripheral blood. This chain uses TRBV6-5 with TRBJ1-1; 9 bases are a match to TRBD1. The clonotype originates from a man older than 75 with acute or convalescent COVID-19. CDR3 nucleotides: TGTGCCAGCAGTTACCGGGGACAGGGAGATGAAGCTTTCTTT. Its translation: CASSYRGQGDEAFF.